One sample yielded the 9 T cell receptor beta chains listed below, sequenced in a study of CD8 T cells in Susac syndrome. RNA was extracted with the RNeasy kit, and a quantity of roughly 0.5 to 1 ug was reverse transcribed using random hexamers. MiXCR, run by TCRdb on the immunoSEQ multiplex PCR reads, gives a single entry per CDR3 protein. Of about 180,000 distinct CDR3 sequences listed, approximately 94% are singletons. The material sequenced was CD4+ T cells from PBMCs. These receptors were obtained from a human donor with multiple sclerosis.

V and J are TRBV4-2 and TRBJ2-1, with D maybe TRBD2 (5 bases). The CDR3 has 15 amino acids. CDR1 and CDR2 from the germline V gene are LGHNA and YNFKEQ. V lost 0 bases and J 6 bases, leaving 12 bases between the germline ends. The CDR3 DNA is TGTGCCAGCAGCCAAGACTTGCTAGCAAGCAATGAGCAGTTCTTC. Its translation: CASSQDLLASNEQFF.

J is TRBJ2-1 and V is TRBV5-1; maybe TRBD2 (5 bases). Trimming left V 4 bases short and J 5 bases short, with 10 bases between. The CDR3 runs 13 residues. Germline values: CDR1 SGHRS, CDR2 YFSETQ. The CDR3 here is CASSRTGNNEQFF. The CDR3, as DNA: TGCGCCAGCAGCCGGACTGGAAACAATGAGCAGTTCTTC.

The chain recombines TRBV29-1 with TRBJ1-1, with unresolved D. CDR3 length: 13 residues. CDR1 and CDR2 from the germline V gene are SQVTM and ANQGSEA. Trimming took 6 bases from V and 4 from J, leaving 15 bases between them. CDR3 DNA sequence: TGCAGCGTCCAAAAGGGATTAGGCACTGAAGCTTTCTTT. Its protein product is CSVQKGLGTEAFF.

The J gene is TRBJ1-1, the V gene TRBV5-1; D is unresolved. The CDR3 has 13 residues. The V end lost 3 bases, the J end lost 2 bases, and 8 bases lay between the germline ends. CDR1 and CDR2 (germline): SGHRS, YFSETQ. CDR3 DNA: TGCGCCAGCAGCTCCCTCCATAACACTGAAGCTTTCTTT. Translation gives CASSSLHNTEAFF. Drawing the rest from reference TRBV5-1 and TRBJ1-1, the complete variable domain is KAGVTQTPRYLIKTRGQQVTLSCSPISGHRSVSWYQQTPGQGLQFLFEYFSETQRNKGNFPGRFSGRQFSNSRSEMNVSTLELGDSALYLCASSSLHNTEAFFGQGTRLTVV.

The rearrangement links TRBV29-1 to TRBJ1-5; a possible D gene is TRBD1 (5 bases). The length of the CDR3 is 13 residues. The V and J ends lost 1 base and 9 bases respectively, with 13 bases between them. Germline CDR1 and CDR2: SQVTM and ANQGSEA. The CDR3 coding sequence is TGCAGCGTTGAAGGGGGCCCAGGGAGGCCCCAGCATTTT. It yields the protein CSVEGGPGRPQHF. Full variable domain (missing parts from reference TRBV29-1 and TRBJ1-5): SAVISQKPSRDICQRGTSLTIQCQVDSQVTMMFWYRQQPGQSLTLIATANQGSEATYESGFVIDKFPISRPNLTFSTLTVSNMSPEDSSIYLCSVEGGPGRPQHFGDGTRLSIL.

V usage is TRBV6-6 and J usage is TRBJ2-7; D is perhaps TRBD2 (6 bases). Per the germline V gene, CDR1 is MNHNY and CDR2 is SVGAGI (reference sequence). The V and J ends lost 6 bases and 6 bases respectively, with 12 bases between them. The CDR3 runs to 12 residues. Written as DNA, the CDR3 is TGTGCCAGCAGGACGGGACTCTTCGAGCAGTACTTC. Translation gives CASRTGLFEQYF.

V usage is TRBV30 and J usage is TRBJ1-2; D gene unclear. V was shortened by 6 bases and J by 7 bases, with 15 bases between the two germline ends. The germline CDR1 and CDR2 sequences are GTSNPN and SVGIG (reference sequence). This CDR3 region has 12 residues. CDR3 DNA: TGTGCCTGCGTCTACCCTGACCCTGGCTACACCTTC. Translated: CACVYPDPGYTF.

The rearrangement uses TRBV20-1 and TRBJ2-1; TRBD2 might be the D (6 bases). This CDR3 comprises 14 residues. Germline CDR1 DFQATT, CDR2 SNEGSKA (reference sequence). With 1 base removed from V and 8 bases from J, the gap between germline ends came to 15 bases. The CDR3 is CSARGASSGDEQFF. CDR3 nucleotides: TGCAGTGCTAGAGGGGCCTCCTCGGGGGATGAGCAGTTCTTC.

The genes are TRBV10-3 and TRBJ1-6; tentatively, D is TRBD1 (6 bases). CDR1 and CDR2 (germline): ENHRY, SYGVKD. The V and J ends lost 6 bases and 13 bases respectively, with 13 bases between them. CDR3 length: 12 residues. CDR3 in amino acids: CAISGQSVPLHF. The CDR3 region has the DNA TGTGCCATCAGCGGACAGTCGGTCCCCCTCCACTTT.